This TCR beta chain emerged from a study of control samples from healthy donors and cancer patients. Data came from immunoSEQ multiplex PCR; TCRdb stores just in-frame clones and leaves some out. This table holds fewer than 120,000 clones, around 89% found once. The germline CDR1 and CDR2 sequences are SEHNR and FQNEAQ (reference sequence). The CDR3 has 12 residues. The V end lost 2 bases, the J end lost 5 bases, and 4 bases lay between the germline ends. The rearrangement uses TRBV7-9 and TRBJ1-3, with unresolved D. The TCR originated in a woman aged 55-70 years with lung cancer. Sequencing was performed on PBMCs. CDR3 region: CASSLSRNTIYF. The DNA of the CDR3 is TGTGCCAGCAGCTTATCAAGAAACACCATATATTTT.